The next 3 T cell receptor beta chains were all read from a single sample in a study of T-cell memory formation after mild COVID-19. MiXCR, applied by TCRdb to the 5' RACE reads, yields one record per CDR3 protein. The repertoire includes 110,000 or so distinct CDR3 sequences, 20% to 25% of them detected once, and around 41% sits in the top ten. Sequenced: PBMCs or a T cell subset sorted from them (not recorded which). The receptor set was obtained from a man aged 18 to 30 who had mild COVID-19 (a few samples of this study predate the infection). Cell type and time point are not known.

As DNA, the CDR3 is TGTGCCAGCAGTTACTTCGCGGAGAACACCGGGGAGCTGTTTTTT. Its translation: CASSYFAENTGELFF. The rearrangement links TRBV6-5 to TRBJ2-2; D call uncertain. The CDR3 length is 15 residues. The ends were cut back, 1 base at V and 1 base at J, with 7 bases in the middle. Germline lookup yields CDR1 MNHEY and CDR2 SVGAGI.

For the CDR3, the DNA is TGTGCCAGCAGTGAAGTGGGTAGCGGGGGCACAGATACGCAGTATTTT. It codes for CASSEVGSGGTDTQYF. V is TRBV2 and J is TRBJ2-3; 8 positions match TRBD2. Germline V lookup: CDR1 SNHLY, CDR2 FYNNEI. The V segment lost 1 base and the J segment 1 base; nucleotides outside the gene matches: 4. This CDR3 region has 16 residues.

This rearrangement joins TRBV20-1 to TRBJ1-1; D uncertain. Trimming took off 3 bases at V and 0 bases at J, with 8 bases between the two ends. The CDR3 contains 13 residues. Looked up from germline, CDR1 is DFQATT and CDR2 is SNEGSKA (reference sequence). CDR3 DNA sequence: TGCAGTGCTAGGAGAGTGATGAACACTGAAGCTTTCTTT. Translation gives CSARRVMNTEAFF.